What follows describes a single TCR beta chain. This CDR3 is built from 17 residues. V was cut by 6 bases and J by 6 bases, with 29 bases left in between. Per germline, CDR1 DFQATT and CDR2 SNEGSKA (reference sequence). The authors reverse transcribed 0.5 to 1 ug RNA with random hexamers. It was immunoSEQ multiplex PCR that amplified TCR beta CDR3 across 54 Vbeta and 13 Jbeta. One entry per CDR3 protein, called by TCRdb with MiXCR from the immunoSEQ multiplex PCR reads. The sample gives 150,000 to 160,000 distinct CDR3 sequences, approximately 94% of which show up once; 0.2% to 0.25% is in the top ten. The authors carried out high-throughput sequencing of TCR beta. They applied it to CD8+ and CD4+ T cells obtained from blood. The data were obtained in a study of CD8 T cells in Susac syndrome.

Sequenced input: CD8+ T cells from PBMCs. The source of this sequence is a human donor with multiple sclerosis. V and J are TRBV20-1 and TRBJ1-2, with D perhaps matching TRBD1 (6 bases). Written as DNA, the CDR3 is TGCAGTGCAACAACCCGCAGCCGGACAGCCGCTTCGCATGGCTACACCTTC. Translated, it gives CSATTRSRTAASHGYTF.